The source of this T cell receptor beta chain is a study of siplizumab effects on memory and regulatory T cells. With respect to this clone: Its antigen is still unknown.

Overall study findings and caveats: Fewer alloreactive sequences mapped to unstimulated CD4+ memory cells under siplizumab. Memory T cells appeared less diverse than naive cells, which seemed to contribute substantially to alloresponse. Naive versus memory phenotype went unassigned for roughly 80-96% of proliferating CD4+ or CD8+ clones.

It was 85,000 to 100,000 TCR templates that were assayed per sample. Only in-frame clones appear in the TCRdb table, and some are missing; sequencing was by immunoSEQ multiplex PCR. The sample shows approximately 90,000 clones, around 94% of them seen only once. The material sequenced was non-Treg CD4+ T cells sorted from blood. The source is a human donor in good health.

The CDR3 sequence is CASSLGPATNEKLFF. The DNA of the CDR3 is TGTGCCAGCAGCTTGGGCCCTGCAACTAATGAAAAACTGTTTTTT. V usage is TRBV5-4 and J usage is TRBJ1-4; the D is unclear. The length of the CDR3 is 15 residues. V was pared by 0 bases and J by 0 bases, with 6 bases between. CDR1 SGHNT and CDR2 YYREEE come from the germline V gene (reference sequence).